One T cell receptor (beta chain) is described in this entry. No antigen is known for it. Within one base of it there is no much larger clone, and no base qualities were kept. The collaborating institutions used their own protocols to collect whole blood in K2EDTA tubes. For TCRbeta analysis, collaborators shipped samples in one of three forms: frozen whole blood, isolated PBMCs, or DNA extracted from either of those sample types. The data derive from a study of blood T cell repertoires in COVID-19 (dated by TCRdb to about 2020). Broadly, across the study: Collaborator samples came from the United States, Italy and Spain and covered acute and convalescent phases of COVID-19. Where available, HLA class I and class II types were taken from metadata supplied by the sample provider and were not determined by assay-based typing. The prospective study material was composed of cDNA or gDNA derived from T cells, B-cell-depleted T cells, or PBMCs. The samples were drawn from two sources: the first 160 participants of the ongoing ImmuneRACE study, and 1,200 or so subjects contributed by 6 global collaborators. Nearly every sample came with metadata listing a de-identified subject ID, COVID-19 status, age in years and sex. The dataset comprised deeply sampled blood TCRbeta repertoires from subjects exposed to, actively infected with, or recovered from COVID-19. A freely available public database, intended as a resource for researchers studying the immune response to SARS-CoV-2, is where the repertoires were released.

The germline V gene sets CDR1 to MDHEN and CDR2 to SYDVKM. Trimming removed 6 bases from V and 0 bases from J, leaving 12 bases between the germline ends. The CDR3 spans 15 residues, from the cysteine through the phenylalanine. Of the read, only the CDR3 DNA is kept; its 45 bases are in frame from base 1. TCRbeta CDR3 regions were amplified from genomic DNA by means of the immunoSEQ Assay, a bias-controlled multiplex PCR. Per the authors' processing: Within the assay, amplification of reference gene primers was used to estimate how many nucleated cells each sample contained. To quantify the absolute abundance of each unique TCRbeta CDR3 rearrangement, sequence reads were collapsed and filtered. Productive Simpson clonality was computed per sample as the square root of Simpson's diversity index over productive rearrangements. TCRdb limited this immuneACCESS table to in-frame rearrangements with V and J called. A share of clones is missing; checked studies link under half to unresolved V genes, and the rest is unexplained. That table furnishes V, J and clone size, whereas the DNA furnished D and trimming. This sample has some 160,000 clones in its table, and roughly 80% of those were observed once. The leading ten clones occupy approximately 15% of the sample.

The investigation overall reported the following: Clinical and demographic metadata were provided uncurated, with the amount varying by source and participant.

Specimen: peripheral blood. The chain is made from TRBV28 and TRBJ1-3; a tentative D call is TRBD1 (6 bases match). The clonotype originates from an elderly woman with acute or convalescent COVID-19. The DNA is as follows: TGTGCCAGCAGGGCGGGGGGCGCCTCTGGAAACACCATATATTTT. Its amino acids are CASRAGGASGNTIYF.